This T cell receptor beta chain was profiled in a study of siplizumab effects on memory and regulatory T cells. Study-level results: Controls showed an average of 26.9% Treg-derived mappable alloreactive CD4+ clones, while siplizumab showed approximately 69%. Proliferating Tregs taken from siplizumab cultures were not shown to have a confirmed suppressive function. Sequences below about 10^-5 frequency were poorly captured, and few alloreactive clones mapped to unstimulated subsets.

The assay covered 100,000 or so TCR templates per sample. Measured with immunoSEQ multiplex PCR; TCRdb has only the in-frame clones, and not every one. In the table there are about 100,000 clones, approximately 91% of which are singletons. Notes on this clone: Its antigen is currently unknown.

Germline V gives CDR1 KGHSH, CDR2 LQKENI. CDR3 length: 13 residues. Trimming shortened V by 3 bases and J by 3 bases, and 6 bases separated the two germline ends. This receptor was identified in a human donor in good health. Sequencing used CD4+ T cells sorted from blood. The rearrangement links TRBV18 to TRBJ1-5; D not resolved. The CDR3, as DNA: TGTGCCAGCTCACCCAGCCACAATCAGCCCCAGCATTTT. Translation: CASSPSHNQPQHF. The full variable domain, in which reference TRBV18 and TRBJ1-5 provide the parts outside the CDR3, is NAGVMQNPRHLVRRRGQEARLRCSPMKGHSHVYWYRQLPEEGLKFMVYLQKENIIDESGMPKERFSAEFPKEGPSILRIQQVVRGDSAAYFCASSPSHNQPQHFGDGTRLSIL.